These T cell receptor beta chains were read from a single sample in a study of T cell responses to AZD1222 COVID-19 vaccine. Sequencing was performed with immunoSEQ multiplex PCR; in TCRdb, only in-frame clones are kept and a portion is missing. In the table there are nearly 90,000 clones, 88% of which are singletons. Specimen: peripheral blood, collected on day 0 of AZD1222 vaccination. All receptors derive from an adult in good health. Each CDR3 is given with its conserved first and last residue. Fields, in order: D gene, clone size, V gene, J gene, CDR3 DNA, CDR3 protein. A D gene is named only where the DNA matches it firmly. The listing skips clone size in some rows; elsewhere it reads once, few, many or a size class.

>TRBD2|.|TRBV28|TRBJ2-1
TGTGCCAGCAGCGACACGGGACTAGCGGGAGTAAATGAGCAGTTCTTC
CASSDTGLAGVNEQFF
>TRBD1|.|TRBV18|TRBJ2-5
TGTGCCAGCTCACTAAAACAGGGGGAGACCCAGTACTTC
CASSLKQGETQYF
>TRBD1|.|TRBV5-1|TRBJ2-5
TGCGCCAGCAGCTTAGGGGACAGGGACGGAGGGACCCAGTACTTC
CASSLGDRDGGTQYF
>TRBD1|.|TRBV5-1|TRBJ2-7
TGCGCCAGCCGGCCCACGGGACAGCTCTCCTACGAGCAGTACTTC
CASRPTGQLSYEQYF
>.|.|TRBV9|TRBJ2-5
TGTGCCAGCAGCGTAGGAGGGAAAGAGACCCAGTACTTC
CASSVGGKETQYF
>TRBD1|.|TRBV29-1|TRBJ2-1
TGCAGCGTCAGGGACAGCAGAGACAATGAGCAGTTCTTC
CSVRDSRDNEQFF
>.|once|TRBV28|TRBJ1-1
TGTGCCAGCACCCTGGGCGGGGGAGGCACTGAAGCTTTCTTT
CASTLGGGGTEAFF
>.|few|TRBV28|TRBJ2-7
TGTGCCAGCACCCGACCCAGGGTCGACGAGCAGTACTTC
CASTRPRVDEQYF
>TRBD2|.|TRBV6-6|TRBJ2-7
TGTGCCAGCAGTTACTCGGGACTATACGAGCAGTACTTC
CASSYSGLYEQYF
>TRBD2|.|TRBV7-9|TRBJ2-3
TGTGCCAGCACCTGGGGCGGGAGTGAAGATACGCAGTATTTT
CASTWGGSEDTQYF
>.|.|TRBV19|TRBJ1-6
TGTGCCAGTAGTATTGAACCGAATAATTCACCCCTCCACTTT
CASSIEPNNSPLHF
>.|.|TRBV2|TRBJ2-5
TGTGCCAGCAGGGACCAAGAGACCCAGTACTTC
CASRDQETQYF
>.|.|TRBV27|TRBJ2-1
TGTGCCAGCAGTTCCCTGGCGGAGCACTACAATGAGCAGTTCTTC
CASSSLAEHYNEQFF
>TRBD1|.|TRBV5-4|TRBJ2-2
TGTGCCAGCAGCCGCGACAGGGTGGCCGGGGAGCTGTTTTTT
CASSRDRVAGELFF
>.|.|TRBV11-2|TRBJ1-2
TGTGCCAGCAGCTTAGGCGGCGGGGGTGGCTACACCTTC
CASSLGGGGGYTF
>TRBD1|.|TRBV30|TRBJ2-3
TGTGCCTGGAGTGCCGGACAGGGGATCACAGATACGCAGTATTTT
CAWSAGQGITDTQYF
>.|.|TRBV5-4|TRBJ1-5
TGTGCCAGCATGGATCCCACGGGACGACAGCATTTT
CASMDPTGRQHF
>.|once|TRBV4-3|TRBJ2-3
TGCGCCAGCAGCCAAGATTTTGGGGGGCAAGATACGCAGTATTTT
CASSQDFGGQDTQYF
>.|.|TRBV28|TRBJ1-2
TGTGCCAGCGCACAGGGAGGGGACGGGGGCTACACCTTC
CASAQGGDGGYTF
>TRBD1|.|TRBV19|TRBJ2-5
TGTGCCAGTAGTAACGTAGGGGGCGAGGGGACCAAGACCCAGTACTTC
CASSNVGGEGTKTQYF
>.|few|TRBV28|TRBJ2-1
TGTGCCAGCACCATCGCCTTACTGGCGACCCATGAGCAGTTCTTC
CASTIALLATHEQFF